These T cell receptor beta chains were read from a single sample in a study of blood T cell repertoires in COVID-19. Method: immunoSEQ multiplex PCR; TCRdb's copy keeps in-frame clones and lacks some. The table has about 140,000 clones, 84% seen once. The sequenced sample consisted of peripheral blood. Source of these receptors: a human donor in a cohort sampled during active COVID-19. Each CDR3 is given with its conserved first and last residue. The order of the fields is CDR3 protein, CDR3 DNA, V gene, J gene, clone size, D gene. A D gene is named only where the DNA matches it firmly. Clone size appears in some rows only: once, few, many, or a class for an expanded clone.

CDR3aa: CASTQNTEAFF
CDR3nt: TGTGCCAGCACACAGAACACTGAAGCTTTCTTT
v_gene: TRBV28
j_gene: TRBJ1-1
abundance: once
d_gene: -

CDR3aa: CASSLRPGGSYEKLFF
CDR3nt: TGTGCCAGCAGCTTGCGTCCCGGGGGTTCGTACGAAAAACTGTTTTTT
v_gene: TRBV5-5
j_gene: TRBJ1-4
abundance: -
d_gene: -

CDR3aa: CASSIPRTGGAQETQYF
CDR3nt: TGTGCCAGCAGCATACCCCGGACAGGGGGGGCCCAAGAGACCCAGTACTTC
v_gene: TRBV7-6
j_gene: TRBJ2-5
abundance: once
d_gene: TRBD1

CDR3aa: CASSKDSKQETQYF
CDR3nt: TGTGCCAGCAGCAAGGACAGTAAGCAAGAGACCCAGTACTTC
v_gene: TRBV5-6
j_gene: TRBJ2-5
abundance: -
d_gene: -

CDR3aa: CASSRGREQYF
CDR3nt: TGTGCCAGTAGTAGAGGGAGGGAGCAGTATTTT
v_gene: TRBV19
j_gene: TRBJ2-3
abundance: -
d_gene: TRBD2

CDR3aa: CASSRWGAGDFNYGYTF
CDR3nt: TGTGCCAGCAGCCGATGGGGCGCTGGGGATTTTAACTATGGCTACACCTTC
v_gene: TRBV3-1/TRBV3-2
j_gene: TRBJ1-2
abundance: -
d_gene: -

CDR3aa: CASSQYGGDTGEQYF
CDR3nt: TGTGCCAGCAGCCAATACGGAGGGGATACTGGAGAGCAGTACTTC
v_gene: TRBV3-1/TRBV3-2
j_gene: TRBJ2-7
abundance: -
d_gene: -

CDR3aa: CASSQSRPAETNEAFF
CDR3nt: TGTGCCAGCAGCCAATCCCGGCCGGCAGAAACTAACGAAGCTTTCTTT
v_gene: TRBV4-2
j_gene: TRBJ1-1
abundance: -
d_gene: -

CDR3aa: CASSFQTGLNTEAFF
CDR3nt: TGCGCCAGCAGCTTTCAAACAGGGCTGAACACTGAAGCTTTCTTT
v_gene: TRBV5-1
j_gene: TRBJ1-1
abundance: -
d_gene: -

CDR3aa: CASSLGPPGANVLTF
CDR3nt: TGTGCCAGCAGCTTAGGGCCGCCTGGGGCCAACGTCCTGACTTTC
v_gene: TRBV11-2
j_gene: TRBJ2-6
abundance: -
d_gene: -

CDR3aa: CATSRDAGSYGYTF
CDR3nt: TGTGCCACCAGCAGAGATGCAGGATCCTATGGCTACACCTTC
v_gene: TRBV15
j_gene: TRBJ1-2
abundance: -
d_gene: -

CDR3aa: CASSQDIPETQYF
CDR3nt: TGTGCCAGCAGCCAAGATATCCCAGAGACCCAGTACTTC
v_gene: TRBV3-1/TRBV3-2
j_gene: TRBJ2-5
abundance: -
d_gene: -